Listed below are T cell receptor beta chains from one sample, sequenced in a study of lymphopenia after photon versus proton radiotherapy. The table came from immunoSEQ multiplex PCR; TCRdb's copy has only in-frame clones and leaves some out. Of roughly 150,000 clones listed, approximately 90% are singletons. This sample comprised peripheral blood, obtained from a patient treated with photon-based radiotherapy. These receptors all stem from a man between 45 and 60 years old with gastric cancer. Both conserved end residues are part of each CDR3. The order of the fields is V gene, J gene, D gene, CDR3 protein. A D gene is named only where the DNA matches it firmly.

TRBV5-6	TRBJ2-7	NA	CASSLGGGASYEQYF
TRBV18	TRBJ1-2	NA	CASSPSRGGKYGYTF
TRBV4-2	TRBJ1-2	NA	CASSMGGRYGYTF
TRBV28	TRBJ1-1	TRBD1	CASSPSLGQGNEAFF
TRBV7-8	TRBJ2-7	TRBD2	CASSFTSSSGNYEQYF
TRBV5-6	TRBJ2-3	TRBD2	CASSLGLAGTDTQYF
TRBV21-1	TRBJ1-1	NA	CASSNPKIKGTEAFF
TRBV6-6	TRBJ2-1	NA	CASSPHTGRANEQFF
TRBV30	TRBJ2-7	NA	CAWASGLNYEQYF
TRBV9	TRBJ2-2	TRBD2	CASSVSSGRVTGELFF
TRBV5-1	TRBJ2-4	TRBD2	CASSLALAGQNIQYF
TRBV20-1	TRBJ1-1	NA	CSASTNTEAFF
TRBV11-2	TRBJ2-3	TRBD1	CASSRDRGDTQYF
TRBV15	TRBJ2-4	NA	CATSRVGARDIQYF
TRBV27	TRBJ1-2	TRBD1	CASSPLDRAANYGYTF
TRBV18	TRBJ1-1	NA	CASSPRGGTEAFF
TRBV5-4	TRBJ1-1	NA	CASSLAEAGNTEAFF
TRBV6-5	TRBJ2-1	TRBD2	CASSYLLAGVDNEQFF
TRBV5-4	TRBJ2-7	TRBD2	CASSPRLAGGLSYEQYF
TRBV4-3	TRBJ2-2	TRBD1	CASSQDPGTGYDGELFF
TRBV30	TRBJ1-1	TRBD1	CAWSLVGTGSTEAFF
TRBV11-2	TRBJ2-2	TRBD2	CASRPRLAGALPGELFF
TRBV7-9	TRBJ1-1	NA	CASSLDSLEAFF
TRBV20-1	TRBJ2-7	NA	CSARHSGEQYF
TRBV28	TRBJ2-7	NA	CASSLPGVREQYF
TRBV7-8	TRBJ2-5	TRBD2	CASSLSGLAGVAGETQYF
TRBV6-5	TRBJ2-3	NA	CASSFGIRGADTQYF
TRBV19	TRBJ2-2	NA	CASRNTGELFF
TRBV2	TRBJ2-1	NA	CASTRLADYNEQFF
TRBV7-9	TRBJ2-7	NA	CASSVGTAGLLAYEQYF
TRBV4-3	TRBJ2-5	TRBD2	CASSQEWERREGLVEETQYF
TRBV6-1	TRBJ1-1	NA	CASSYGGNTEAFF
TRBV9	TRBJ2-1	NA	CASSVAGTLYNEQFF
TRBV9	TRBJ2-1	NA	CASSGDTSSFYNEQFF
TRBV10-3	TRBJ2-2	NA	CAISESKSPGELFF
TRBV30	TRBJ1-1	TRBD1	CAWKDRVATEAFF
TRBV7-9	TRBJ1-1	NA	CASSRQDPRAEAFF
TRBV5-1	TRBJ2-7	TRBD1	CASSPGRTGASYEQYF
TRBV5-6	TRBJ2-6	NA	CASSAKPSGANVLTF
TRBV10-1	TRBJ1-5	TRBD1	CASGQGDQPQHF
TRBV28	TRBJ2-7	TRBD2	CASIPLGLAVMGYEQYF
TRBV30	TRBJ1-5	NA	CAWNRGENQPQHF
TRBV5-4	TRBJ2-3	NA	CASKRAPSTDTQYF
TRBV19	TRBJ2-1	TRBD1	CASSRPGQGGHNEQFF
TRBV2	TRBJ2-1	NA	CASSDGTPGGNEQFF
TRBV18	TRBJ2-7	NA	CASSPGPGAYEQYF
TRBV9	TRBJ2-7	TRBD2	CASSPRTSGRAGWDEQYF
TRBV7-9	TRBJ1-2	NA	CASSFGQNYGYTF
TRBV7-9	TRBJ2-7	NA	CASSLGTRGHYEQYF
TRBV7-9	TRBJ2-7	TRBD2	CASSSTAGGYEQYF
TRBV19	TRBJ1-4	NA	CASSIRGAGGEKLFF
TRBV6-5	TRBJ2-1	NA	CASSYSGQNSYNEQFF
TRBV30	TRBJ1-2	NA	CAWSITRQEKSGYTF
TRBV7-2	TRBJ2-5	NA	CASSPRGVAETQYF
TRBV4-1	TRBJ1-1	NA	CAVAGSNTEAFF